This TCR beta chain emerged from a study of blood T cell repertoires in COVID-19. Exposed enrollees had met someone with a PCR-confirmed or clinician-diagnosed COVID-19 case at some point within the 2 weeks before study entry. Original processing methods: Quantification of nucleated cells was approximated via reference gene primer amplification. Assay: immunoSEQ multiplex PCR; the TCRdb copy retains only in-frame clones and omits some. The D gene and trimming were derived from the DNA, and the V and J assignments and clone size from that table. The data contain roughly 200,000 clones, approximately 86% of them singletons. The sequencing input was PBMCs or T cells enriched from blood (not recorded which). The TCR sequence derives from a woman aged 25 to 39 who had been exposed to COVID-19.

CDR3 in amino acids: CASSFLRQADNEKLFF. In DNA form, the CDR3 reads TGTGCCAGCAGCTTCCTTCGACAGGCCGATAATGAAAAACTGTTTTTT. The V gene is TRBV5-8, the J gene TRBJ1-4, with a weak D call TRBD1 (6 bases). There are 16 residues in the CDR3. V lost 2 bases and J lost 4, with 15 bases in between. Germline loops: CDR1 SGHTS, CDR2 YDEGEE.